The 23 T cell receptor beta chains below were found in one sample sequenced in a study of blood T cell repertoires in COVID-19. TCRdb's copy holds only in-frame clones and misses some; the assay was immunoSEQ multiplex PCR. The table shows 100,000 or so clones, with 80% to 90% occurring only once. What was sequenced was peripheral blood. Receptors originate from a human donor in a cohort sampled during active COVID-19.

The V and J genes are TRBV18 and TRBJ1-6; 9 bases align to TRBD1. The CDR3 consists of 14 residues. V was pared by 8 bases and J by 7 bases, with 6 bases of the junction left unmatched. The germline gives CDR1 KGHSH, CDR2 LQKENI. The CDR3 loop is CASRGGTGNSPLHF. CDR3 DNA: TGTGCCAGCCGAGGCGGGACAGGGAATTCACCCCTCCACTTT.

V and J are TRBV7-9 and TRBJ1-1, with D uncertain. The CDR3 totals 16 residues. Looked up from germline, CDR1 is SEHNR and CDR2 is FQNEAQ (reference sequence). V lost 0 bases and J lost 1, with 12 bases in between. CDR3 loop: CASSLAPTAGNTEAFF. CDR3 sequence (DNA): TGTGCCAGCAGCTTAGCGCCTACTGCAGGGAACACTGAAGCTTTCTTT.

The chain uses TRBV30 and TRBJ1-6; D unresolved. Germline V gene data show CDR1 as GTSNPN and CDR2 as SVGIG (reference sequence). Between the trimmed V and J ends, which lost 3 bases and 0 bases, there was a span of 9 bases. CDR3 length: 15 residues. The CDR3 is CAWRNRYSYNSPLHF. CDR3 in DNA: TGTGCCTGGAGAAATCGCTACTCCTATAATTCACCCCTCCACTTT.

This chain uses TRBV27 with TRBJ1-5, with TRBD1 matching over 9 bases. From germline, CDR1 is MNHEY and CDR2 SMNVEV (reference sequence). Losses at the gene ends were 11 bases for V and 7 bases for J; bases not matched to a gene: 9. CDR3 length: 13 amino acids. The CDR3 loop reads CAAGDRVLQPQHF. The CDR3 region has the DNA TGTGCCGCCGGGGACAGGGTCTTGCAGCCCCAGCATTTT.

This chain joins TRBV5-1 and TRBJ1-1; 11 bases align to TRBD1. CDR1 is SGHRS, CDR2 YFSETQ, per germline. The CDR3 loop spans 16 amino acids. V gave up 4 bases and J gave up 4 bases; unmatched junction bases: 9. CDR3 in DNA: TGCGCCAGCAGCCCCCGGACAGGGGGCGTCGGCACTGAAGCTTTCTTT. Its translation is CASSPRTGGVGTEAFF.

This chain connects TRBV19 to TRBJ2-3, with 8 positions matching TRBD2. CDR3 length equals 18 residues. Germline CDR1 LNHDA, CDR2 SQIVND (reference sequence). V gave up 5 bases and J gave up 4 bases; unmatched junction bases: 17. In DNA form, the CDR3 reads TGTGCCAGTAGTCCCGATAGACTGGGCGGGGGGATCTCAGATACGCAGTATTTT. This translates into CASSPDRLGGGISDTQYF.

The rearrangement joins TRBV4-2 to TRBJ2-2, with TRBD2 identical over 8 bases. V lost 5 bases to trimming and J lost 3 bases; unmatched junction nucleotides: 5. CDR3 length equals 15 residues. The V gene's germline CDR1 is LGHNA and CDR2 YNFKEQ. The CDR3, as DNA: TGTGCCAGCAGCGTACGGGGGGGGTACACCGGGGAGCTGTTTTTT. It codes for CASSVRGGYTGELFF.

The chain has TRBV7-3 and TRBJ2-1; D is possibly TRBD1 (5 bases). CDR1 is SGHTA, CDR2 FQGTGA, per germline. Trimming left V 3 bases short and J 6 bases short, with 12 bases between. The CDR3 spans 14 residues. This CDR3 reads CASSFGGGANEQFF. For the CDR3, the DNA is TGTGCCAGCAGCTTCGGCGGTGGGGCCAATGAGCAGTTCTTC.

The chain recombines TRBV6-6 with TRBJ2-2; TRBD1 aligns across 8 bases. The CDR3 is 15 amino acids. V lost 6 bases to trimming and J lost 1 base; unmatched junction nucleotides: 4. Germline-derived CDR1 and CDR2 are MNHNY and SVGAGI (reference sequence). CDR3 coding DNA: TGTGCCAGCAGGACCGGGACAGGGAACACCGGGGAGCTGTTTTTT. The encoded protein is CASRTGTGNTGELFF.

The chain combines TRBV29-1 with TRBJ1-2; the D is unclear. V shed 1 base and J shed 5 bases, with 14 bases lying between them. This CDR3 is 14 amino acids long. In germline, CDR1 is SQVTM, CDR2 ANQGSEA. This chain's CDR3 is CSVEAEFRSYGYTF. The CDR3 nucleotides are TGCAGCGTTGAAGCGGAGTTTAGAAGTTATGGCTACACCTTC.

The chain has TRBV19 and TRBJ2-5; the match to TRBD2 covers 14 bases. V was pared by 7 bases and J by 5 bases, with 9 bases of the junction left unmatched. The CDR3 runs 16 residues. The germline gives CDR1 LNHDA, CDR2 SQIVND (reference sequence). Here the CDR3 reads CASNRGLAGGRETQYF. In DNA form, the CDR3 reads TGTGCCAGTAATCGAGGACTAGCGGGGGGCCGGGAGACCCAGTACTTC.

The J gene is TRBJ2-3, the V gene TRBV11-1; D unclear. The CDR3 is made up of 16 amino acids. V lost 0 bases and J lost 2, with 12 bases in between. The germline V gene has CDR1 SGHAT and CDR2 FQDESV (reference sequence). CDR3 nucleotides: TGTGCCAGCAGCTTAGCGCAAAACAAATACACAGATACGCAGTATTTT. Protein sequence: CASSLAQNKYTDTQYF. The variable domain in full, with the rest retrieved from reference TRBV11-1 and TRBJ2-3, is EAEVAQSPRYKITEKSQAVAFWCDPISGHATLYWYRQILGQGPELLVQFQDESVVDDSQLPKDRFSAERLKGVDSTLKIQPAELGDSAMYLCASSLAQNKYTDTQYFGPGTRLTVL.

The rearrangement joins TRBV9 to TRBJ2-5, with 7 positions matching TRBD1. V shed 4 bases, J shed 5 bases, and the junction held 11 bases outside the gene matches. Germline V gives CDR1 SGDLS, CDR2 YYNGEE. The CDR3 has 15 amino acids. The CDR3 loop reads CASSLRDSRLETQYF. As DNA, the CDR3 is TGTGCCAGCAGCCTTAGGGACAGCCGTTTGGAGACCCAGTACTTC.

The rearrangement links TRBV18 to TRBJ1-2, with a tentative D call TRBD1 (6 bases). The length of the CDR3 is 17 residues. With 2 bases removed from V and 0 bases from J, the gap between germline ends came to 16 bases. Germline CDR1 and CDR2: KGHSH and LQKENI. The CDR3 DNA reads TGTGCCAGCTCACCAAACCCTACAGGGATGGCTAACTATGGCTACACCTTC. Translated: CASSPNPTGMANYGYTF.

This clone was recorded once. CDR3 residues: CASSLRTSLQETQYF. DNA for the CDR3: TGTGCCAGCAGCCTCAGGACTAGCCTACAAGAGACCCAGTACTTC. The chain links TRBV6-2 or TRBV6-3 to TRBJ2-5, with 8 bases aligning to TRBD2. CDR3 length equals 15 residues. Germline V gene lookup returns CDR1 MNHEY and CDR2 SVGEGT. The ends lost 6 bases at V and 2 bases at J; junction bases unmatched: 8.

A note on this clone: Mismatch with germline at one junction end may stem from a read error. The CDR3 is CASSLDRGGQPQHF. The CDR3 region has the DNA TGCGCCAGCAGTTTGGACAGGGGAGGTCAGCCCCAGCATTTT. J is TRBJ1-5 and V is TRBV5-1; 9 bases are a match to TRBD1. CDR1 and CDR2 from the germline V gene are SGHRS and YFSETQ. The CDR3 loop spans 14 amino acids. Based on the CDR3 plus reference TRBV5-1 and TRBJ1-5, the full variable domain is KAGVTQTPRYLIKTRGQQVTLSCSPISGHRSVSWYQQTPGQGLQFLFEYFSETQRNKGNFPGRFSGRQFSNSRSEMNVSTLELGDSALYLCASSLDRGGQPQHFGDGTRLSIL.

This clone was seen only a few times. This chain links TRBV25-1 with TRBJ2-7; TRBD2 aligns across 10 bases. After removal of 5 bases from V and 3 bases from J, the junction contained 7 bases not matched to a gene. This CDR3 is 15 amino acids long. The germline gives CDR1 MGHDK, CDR2 SYGVNS. CDR3 amino acids: CASSSRTSGNYEQYF. Here the CDR3 DNA reads TGTGCCAGCAGTTCCCGGACTAGCGGAAACTACGAGCAGTACTTC.

The V call is TRBV30, the J call TRBJ2-3, with TRBD2 identical over 7 bases. CDR1 is GTSNPN, CDR2 SVGIG, per germline (reference sequence). The junction had 5 bases not matched to a gene; V was cut back by 2 bases and J by 3 bases. There are 14 residues in the CDR3. The CDR3 sequence: CAWSRGDETDTQYF. In DNA, the CDR3 is TGTGCCTGGAGTCGGGGGGATGAGACAGATACGCAGTATTTT.

There are many counts of this clone. Here the CDR3 DNA reads TGTGCCAGCAGCTTGGTAGATCAGCCCCAGCATTTT. This codes for CASSLVDQPQHF. The gene calls are TRBV5-6 and TRBJ1-5, with D hard to call. This CDR3 has 12 amino acids. From germline, CDR1 is SGHDT and CDR2 YYEEEE. V gave up 0 bases and J gave up 5 bases, with 3 bases separating them.

The chain links TRBV18 to TRBJ1-1; no definite D call. V was shortened by 1 base and J by 6 bases, with 9 bases between the two germline ends. Germline-derived CDR1 and CDR2 are KGHSH and LQKENI. The CDR3 sequence is 13 residues long. DNA of the CDR3: TGTGCCAGCTCACCACTTGAGGGTGCTGAAGCTTTCTTT. Its protein is CASSPLEGAEAFF.

V is TRBV6-5 and J is TRBJ1-2; 10 positions agree with TRBD1. V shed 7 bases, J shed 5 bases, and the junction held 7 bases outside the gene matches. This CDR3 has 14 residues. CDR1 MNHEY and CDR2 SVGAGI come from the germline V gene. The CDR3 here is CASNPRDRGYGYTF. In DNA form, the CDR3 reads TGTGCCAGCAATCCCCGGGACAGGGGATATGGCTACACCTTC.

This sequence joins TRBV5-1 and TRBJ1-5, with TRBD1 as a possible D gene (5 bases). The length of the CDR3 is 16 residues. Looked up from germline, CDR1 is SGHRS and CDR2 is YFSETQ. V shed 0 bases and J shed 3 bases, with 13 bases lying between them. CDR3 in amino acids: CASSLGGGPNNQPQHF. The CDR3 nucleotides are TGCGCCAGCAGCTTGGGGGGGGGACCCAACAATCAGCCCCAGCATTTT.

This clone has a handful of counts. The CDR3 spells CASSLAEVSYNEQFF. The CDR3 bases are TGCGCCAGCAGCTTGGCCGAGGTTTCCTACAATGAGCAGTTCTTC. V is TRBV5-1 and J is TRBJ2-1; D not certain. Germline CDR1 SGHRS, CDR2 YFSETQ. V was shortened by 0 bases and J by 1 base, with 8 bases between the two germline ends. The CDR3 has 15 amino acids.